Sequencing of this TCR beta chain was carried out in a study of cytomegalovirus exposure and HLA in healthy donors listed by TCRdb under 2017. A note on the overall study: According to an earlier analysis of around 600 of the donors, 150 million to 200 million T cells yielded over 90 million unique TCR beta sequences and 276 Gb of sequence data. To decide whether each TCR beta V gene segment behaved as functional or pseudogenic, an earlier analysis of fewer than 750 of the donors relied on high-throughput TCR beta sequencing. Approximately 330 gigabases of sequencing data and around 88 million unique TCR sequences made up an early release that covered over 550 HLA-typed donors. To predict cytomegalovirus infection status, the study combined high-throughput TCR immunosequencing, statistical association of individual TCRs with disease status, and machine learning. A later genetic analysis used genome-wide SNP genotypes for about 55% of the 666 donors, treating that subset as a discovery cohort. HLA typing included class I and class II loci at four-digit resolution. The study aimed to test whether signatures of past pathogen exposure could be identified by cataloging public T cell receptors. On average, approximately 250,000 unique TCR beta nucleotide sequences were sequenced per donor among 398 genotyped donors of the cohort, with 15% to 20% of those sequences being non-productive. Typing coverage differed by locus: A, B, C, DRB1 and DQB1 were typed in about 620-630 donors, DQA1 in 500 to 550, DPA1 in around 610, and DPB1 in roughly 450. Among the roughly 380 genotyped donors, roughly 80% belonged to the genetic ancestry cluster associated with self-reported Caucasian donors. The study used immunosequencing to profile the T cell repertoires of more than 650 subjects and linked those repertoires to cytomegalovirus serostatus. Alongside the repertoire data, information on donor age, sex, ethnicity and CMV serostatus was compiled. To study patterns of TCR occurrence, a later analysis re-analyzed previously published TCR beta repertoires from hundreds of donors and added high-resolution HLA genotyping. Because of strong linkage in the cohort, a handful of DR-DQ haplotypes were treated as single units for association and clustering. The later analysis used no new phenotypic data to find candidate immune exposures, relying instead on TCR beta sequences and their occurrence across donors. All discovery cohort repertoires had been generated using a single sequencing platform. In addition to the first cohort of around 670 subjects, a separate validation cohort of 120 different subjects was used.

The cohort consisted of approximately 690 healthy bone marrow donors. All cohort members were sampled while nominally healthy, although unrecorded immune exposures were likely present. The donor was CMV seropositive and was included in the group of 250 to 350 seropositive cohort members. Every donor gave a peripheral blood sample, and the peripheral blood mononuclear cells from that sample were used for TCR beta sequencing. The Qiagen DNeasy Blood Extraction Kit was used to extract genomic DNA from the blood cell samples. Library prep was done by the immunoSEQ multiplex PCR assay. The multiplex PCR relied on a mix of 60 forward primers for TCR Vbeta segments and 13 reverse primers for TCR Jbeta segments. Amplification of the CDR3 region of rearranged TCR beta genes was performed with a multiplex PCR assay on genomic DNA. Amplified TCR beta libraries were sequenced as 87-base-pair reads on the Illumina HiSeq System. Under the source paper's analysis protocol: A later analysis counted 75 million to 100 million unique TCR beta chains across the 666 repertoires, and roughly 11 million of these chains were shared by at least two donors. To remove PCR and sequencing errors, raw reads were error-corrected and collapsed into unique sequences using a nearest-neighbor algorithm that merged closely related sequences. Alignment of CDR3 sequences to IMGT reference sequences was used to assign V, D and J gene segments. For a sequence to be retained, a match of at least six nucleotides to both a V gene segment and a J gene segment was required. A rearrangement counted as productive if the CDR3 had no stop codons and remained in frame with V and J, and every other rearrangement counted as non-productive. Following IMGT convention, CDR3 was defined as the stretch from the second conserved V-encoded cysteine to the conserved J-encoded phenylalanine. Sequences without an unambiguous match to a single V gene segment were excluded from the earlier analysis of almost 600 of the donors. An earlier analysis of approximately 590 of the donors called V segments functional above 56.7% productive rearrangements and segregating when the between-donor standard deviation exceeded 5%. A statistical classification framework was built to diagnose cytomegalovirus status from the catalog of TCR beta chain sequences. In a later analysis, TCR nucleotide sequences were compared against IMGT/GENE-DB human TR gene sequences so that V and J genes could be assigned. Using the TCRdist pipeline, a later analysis assigned CDR3 sequences along with most-parsimonious VDJ recombination scenarios. In a later analysis, every TCR beta chain was defined by the combination of its CDR3 amino acid sequence and its V-gene family, and reads without a unique V-gene family were dropped. In a later analysis, some 600 highly shared, low-generation-probability nucleotide sequences were removed to address suspected cross-contamination and a sequencing artifact. In a later analysis, a clonal expansion index for each public chain was calculated from normalized within-repertoire ranks of inferred template counts. In a later analysis, generation probabilities were computed with a VDJ recombination model fitted to out-of-frame rearrangements, and the resulting probabilities were checked against IGoR. Hypergeometric tests were used in a later analysis to score TCR-TCR, TCR-HLA and TCR-CMV co-occurrence, with a repertoire-size bias correction applied to the TCR pairs. In a later analysis, false discovery rates were estimated by permuting HLA or CMV assignments 20 times. A later analysis grouped co-occurring TCRs with DBSCAN, adding TCRdist sequence similarity when clustering within HLA-allele-positive subsets. Repertoires with fewer than 30,000 or more than 120,000 public chains were left out of co-occurrence clustering, as were a few repertoires with anomalous nucleotide sharing. The immuneACCESS repertoire file appears here via TCRdb, limited to in-frame rearrangements. These files lack a portion of the clones; in checked studies, under half of the deficit traces to unresolved V genes, and the cause of the others is not known. V and J calls and clone size are those listed in that table; D and trimming were worked out from the DNA. The table for this sample records 30,000 to 35,000 clones. The ten largest clones take up 3% to 4% of the sample.

The trim is 1 base for V and 7 bases for J, with a gap of 14 bases between the germline ends. Spanning cysteine to phenylalanine, the CDR3 consists of 14 amino acids. Only the CDR3 portion is preserved as DNA: 42 bases, with reading frame beginning at the first base. According to the germline V gene (reference sequence), CDR1 reads SEHNR and CDR2 reads FQNEAQ. In regard to this clone: The target of this receptor is not known.

General conclusions and limits of the study: The only immune exposure information available for the cohort was CMV serostatus. Linkage disequilibrium might explain the correlated functional status among segregating V segments, but an unknown experimental factor could not be ruled out. This cohort had only TCR beta chains sequenced, and the lack of alpha or paired-chain data limited which features could be detected. Assigning TCR associations to individual alleles was difficult when HLA alleles, especially DR and DQ, strongly co-occurred. Because some donors lacked HLA typing at each locus, the association tests relied only on the typed subset. According to a later genetic analysis, donors in an Asian-associated ancestry cluster had fewer N-insertions in productive TCRs than the approximately 670-donor mean. Specific HLA alleles were associated with 15,000 to 20,000 TCR beta sequences at a false discovery rate of 0.05 in a later analysis. Several of the top co-occurrence clusters appeared to be linked to parvovirus B19, influenza, CMV and Epstein-Barr virus, according to a later analysis. In a later analysis, the rate of TCR association differed among HLA loci, with DRB1 alleles having the most associated TCRs and HLA-C alleles having the fewest. In both the original and validation cohorts, the classifier was reported to diagnose cytomegalovirus status with high specificity and sensitivity. A further reported finding was that TCR beta sequences accurately predicted the HLA-A and HLA-B alleles for most subjects in the first cohort. Because counts were too low, some 17 rarely observed V segments, including chromosome 9 orphons, were left out of the earlier analysis of 500 to 750 of the donors. In a later analysis, most CMV-associated TCR beta chains were found to appear HLA-restricted, with HLA associations seemingly driven largely by CMV exposure. The study listed 170 or so TCR beta chains as associated with cytomegalovirus. The 87-base-pair reads could not distinguish some IMGT-functional V segments, including TRBV6-2 and TRBV6-3, so those segments were excluded. Broadly in line with IMGT annotations, most TCR beta V segments showed up in productive rearrangements about 90% or about 30% of the time in an earlier analysis of a few hundred of the donors. A group of highly shared sequence variants was considered likely to be a technical artifact of the sequencing pipeline. In a later genetic analysis, a missense DCLRE1C variant was associated with V-gene and J-gene trimming of TCR beta chains, and the association was replicated in an independent cohort. Roughly uniform sequencing depth across donors was assumed in presence/absence analyses, although this assumption may not hold. The authors suggested that the approach could potentially be generalized to other disease states and immunological phenotypes. In a later analysis, HLA-associated TCR beta chains were found to be more clonally expanded and to have lower generation probabilities than equally common non-associated chains. While some public TCRs were present in many individuals, most TCR sequences turned up only very rarely across donors. In vitro tests confirmed that a few of the cytomegalovirus-associated TCR beta chains recognize cytomegalovirus antigens.

The V and J genes are TRBV7-9 and TRBJ2-7; the D gene identity is not certain. This receptor was obtained from a woman between 40 and 55 years old in good health and CMV-seropositive. Sequencing was performed on PBMCs. CDR3 sequence: CASSLGLIPYEQYF. The DNA sequence follows: TGTGCCAGCAGCTTAGGTTTAATTCCGTATGAGCAGTACTTC. Reference TRBV7-9 and TRBJ2-7 proteins supply the regions before and after the CDR3; the full variable domain is: DTGVSQNPRHKITKRGQNVTFRCDPISEHNRLYWYRQTLGQGPEFLTYFQNEAQLEKSRLLSDRFSAERPKGSFSTLEIQRTEQGDSAMYLCASSLGLIPYEQYFGPGTRLTVT.